This TCR beta chain appears in the sequencing data of a study of metastatic and nonmetastatic thyroid tumors. Study-wide results and limits: It was reportedly found that TCR beta diversity was significantly higher in malignant thyroid tumors than in benign nodules, a difference seen in both blood and tumor samples.

Until they underwent thyroid surgery, no patient had received any treatment. For this clone: Its target is unknown.

TCRdb re-called the PCR reads via MiXCR. The data hold about 20,000 clones, with 35% to 40% observed a single time. The sequenced material came from tumor tissue. The origin of this receptor is a female donor with papillary thyroid cancer or a benign thyroid nodule (not recorded which). Some clones in this sample may be carry-over from other donors' samples.

CDR3 residues: CASSGASRYYEQYF. The CDR3 DNA reads TGTGCCAGCTCAGGGGCTAGCCGATACTACGAGCAGTACTTC. The chain joins TRBV6-1 to TRBJ2-7, with D possibly TRBD1 on 6 matching bases. Trimming cost V 8 bases and J 3 bases, with 17 bases left between them. Germline CDR1 is MNHNS and CDR2 is SASEGT. CDR3 length: 14 residues.